The clone carrying this TCR beta chain was observed a few times. Trimming removed 8 bases at V and 6 bases at J, with 7 bases between. CDR3 size: 10 residues. The sample comes from a study of T-cell reconstitution after alpha-beta-depleted transplantation in children. Preparation of the TCRbeta library used unique molecular identifiers. One entry per CDR3 protein, called by TCRdb with MiXCR from the PCR reads. The table lists more than 250,000 distinct CDR3 sequences, about 10% of them singletons. Sequencing was performed on PBMCs from the stem cell graft donor, taken from the stem cell graft. This sequence joins TRBV12-3 or TRBV12-4 and TRBJ1-1; weak D call: TRBD1 (6 bases). This TCR was recovered from a human donor who donated a stem cell graft to a child with SCID. This CDR3 reads CASGGPEAFF. CDR3 nucleotide sequence: TGTGCCAGCGGGGGGCCTGAAGCTTTCTTT.